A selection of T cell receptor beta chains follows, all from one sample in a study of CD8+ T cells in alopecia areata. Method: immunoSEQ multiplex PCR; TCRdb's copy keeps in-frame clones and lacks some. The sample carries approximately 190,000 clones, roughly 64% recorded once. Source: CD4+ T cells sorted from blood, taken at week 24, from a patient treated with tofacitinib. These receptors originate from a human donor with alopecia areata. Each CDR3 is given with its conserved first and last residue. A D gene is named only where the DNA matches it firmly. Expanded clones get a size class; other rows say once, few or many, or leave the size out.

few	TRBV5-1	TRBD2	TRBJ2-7	TGCGCCAGCAGCCTTTCCTGGACTAGCAGCGGCGAGCAGTACTTC	CASSLSWTSSGEQYF
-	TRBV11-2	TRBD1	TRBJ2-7	TGTGCCAGCAGCACCGGACAGGGATTCTACGAGCAGTACTTC	CASSTGQGFYEQYF
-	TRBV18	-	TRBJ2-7	TGTGCCAGCTCACCGCTGCAGGACTACGAGCAGTACTTC	CASSPLQDYEQYF
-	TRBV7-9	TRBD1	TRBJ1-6	TGTGCCAGCAGTTCACCCCCTGGACAGGGGGCTGATTCACCCCTCCACTTT	CASSSPPGQGADSPLHF
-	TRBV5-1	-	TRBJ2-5	TGCGCCAGCAGCTTGTCGGGTTACAGTCAAGAGACCCAGTACTTC	CASSLSGYSQETQYF
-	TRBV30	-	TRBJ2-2	TGTGCCTGGACTGAGGCGAACACCGGGGAGCTGTTTTTT	CAWTEANTGELFF
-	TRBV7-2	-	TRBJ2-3	TGTGCCAGCACCAAAACAGATACGCAGTATTTT	CASTKTDTQYF
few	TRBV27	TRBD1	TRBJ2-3	TGTGCCACCCAAAAGAGCCCAGGGGGCGCAGATACGCAGTATTTT	CATQKSPGGADTQYF
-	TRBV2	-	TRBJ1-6	TGTGCCAGCAGTGGGGGCGCGGAAGGGTCACCCCTCCACTTT	CASSGGAEGSPLHF
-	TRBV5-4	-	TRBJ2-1	TGTGCCAGCAGCTGGAGAGATAGCTACAATGAGCAGTTCTTC	CASSWRDSYNEQFF
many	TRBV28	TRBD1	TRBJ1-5	TGTGCCAGTCAACAGGGGGCGAGCAATCAGCCCCAGCATTTT	CASQQGASNQPQHF
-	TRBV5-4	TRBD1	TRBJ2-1	TGTGCCAGCAGCCGACAGGGGGTAACCTACAATGAGCAGTTCTTC	CASSRQGVTYNEQFF
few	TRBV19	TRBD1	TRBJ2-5	TGTGCCAGTAGTCTCCGCCCAGTCGACAGGGGGATTCAAGAGACCCAGTACTTC	CASSLRPVDRGIQETQYF
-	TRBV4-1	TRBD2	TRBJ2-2	TGCGCCAGCAGCCTGCTAGCGGGATCTCCCACCGGGGAGCTGTTTTTT	CASSLLAGSPTGELFF
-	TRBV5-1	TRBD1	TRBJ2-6	TGCGCCAGCAACACCGACGGGACAGCCTCCTCTGGGGCCAACGTCCTGACTTTC	CASNTDGTASSGANVLTF
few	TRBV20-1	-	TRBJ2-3	TGCAGTGCTCAGCACGGCGACGGGCAGTATTTT	CSAQHGDGQYF
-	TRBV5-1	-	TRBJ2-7	TGCGCCAGCAGCCTAGGCGGCGGCTACGAGCAGTACTTC	CASSLGGGYEQYF
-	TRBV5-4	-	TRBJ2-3	TGTGCCAGCAGCTTGTATGTCGAACGGGATACGCAGTATTTT	CASSLYVERDTQYF
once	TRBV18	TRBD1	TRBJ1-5	TGTGCCAGCTCAACCGGGACAGGGGAGAATGTGCCCCAGCATTTT	CASSTGTGENVPQHF
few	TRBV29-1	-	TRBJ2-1	TGCAGCGTTATATCGGTGGGGGGCATATACAATGAGCAGTTCTTC	CSVISVGGIYNEQFF
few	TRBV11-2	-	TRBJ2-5	TGTGCCAGCAGCACCCAAGGGGGGAGACAAGAGACCCAGTACTTC	CASSTQGGRQETQYF
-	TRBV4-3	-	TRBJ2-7	TGCGCCAGCAGCCAAGATGGCCAGCCATCTGGGAGCGAGCAGTACTTC	CASSQDGQPSGSEQYF
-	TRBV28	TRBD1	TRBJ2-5	TGTGCCAGCACAAAACCCACCTCAGGGGGCCGGGAGACCCAGTACTTC	CASTKPTSGGRETQYF
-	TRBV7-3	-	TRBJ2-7	TGTGCCAGCAGCTCTTACTACGAGCAGTACTTC	CASSSYYEQYF
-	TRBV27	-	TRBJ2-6	TGTGCCAGCAGTATTGGGAGTCGCGTTGTCTCTGGGGCCAACGTCCTGACTTTC	CASSIGSRVVSGANVLTF
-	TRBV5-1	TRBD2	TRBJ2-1	TGCGCCAGCAGCCCCCCCGGGACTAGCTCTTACAATGAGCAGTTCTTC	CASSPPGTSSYNEQFF
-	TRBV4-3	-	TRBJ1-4	TGCGCCAGCAGCCAAGATACATACAGCCTTAATGAAAAACTGTTTTTT	CASSQDTYSLNEKLFF
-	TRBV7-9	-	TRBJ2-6	TGTGCCAGCAGTTCGGGACACTTCTCTGGGGCCAACGTCCTGACTTTC	CASSSGHFSGANVLTF
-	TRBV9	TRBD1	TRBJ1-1	TGTGCCAGCAGCAAATGGACAGGGGGTCGGAACACTGAAGCTTTCTTT	CASSKWTGGRNTEAFF
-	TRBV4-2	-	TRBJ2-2	TGTGCCAGCAGCCAAGGGGGCACCGGGGAGCTGTTTTTT	CASSQGGTGELFF
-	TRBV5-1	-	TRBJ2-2	TGCGCCAGCAGCTTGTCTGGGGGGCACGACACCGGGGAGCTGTTTTTT	CASSLSGGHDTGELFF
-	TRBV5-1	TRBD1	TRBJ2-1	TGCGCCAGCAGCTCTGCAGGGGGCGTCAGCAATGAGCAGTTCTTC	CASSSAGGVSNEQFF
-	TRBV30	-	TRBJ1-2	TGTGCCTGGACCCAAACGGATTTCGGCTACACCTTC	CAWTQTDFGYTF
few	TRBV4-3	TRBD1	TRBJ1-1	TGCGCCAGCAGCCAGGGACAGGGCCGTGAAGCTTTCTTT	CASSQGQGREAFF
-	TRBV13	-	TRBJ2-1	TGTGCCAGCAGCCAGACGGGTGGTGAGCAGTTCTTC	CASSQTGGEQFF
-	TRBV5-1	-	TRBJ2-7	TGCGCCAGCAGCAGACAGGCGCTCGGCGACGAGCAGTACTTC	CASSRQALGDEQYF